This TCR beta chain came from a study of blood T cell repertoires in COVID-19. Whole-study context: Nucleic acid was either cDNA or gDNA, and it came from T cells, B-cell-depleted T cells, or PBMCs.

In germline, CDR1 is MDHEN, CDR2 SYDVKM. The V and J ends lost 4 bases and 5 bases, in that order; junction bases with no gene match: 1. This CDR3 has 13 residues. In the source study's methods: Amplifying reference gene primers gave estimates of nucleated cell counts. Sequenced by immunoSEQ multiplex PCR; TCRdb stores in-frame clones only, minus some. From that table come the V and J calls and clone size; the DNA was used to work out D and trimming. The sample holds 85,000 to 120,000 clones, 84% seen once. The TCR sequence derives from a woman between 55 and 75 years old with acute or convalescent COVID-19. This chain connects TRBV28 to TRBJ2-1; 8 bases fit TRBD2. The sequencing input was peripheral blood. The CDR3 nucleotides are TGTGCCAGCAGTTGGGGACTAGACAATGAGCAGTTCTTC. It yields the protein CASSWGLDNEQFF.